This T cell receptor (beta chain) derives from a study of blood T cell repertoires in COVID-19. The ends were cut back, 0 bases at V and 2 bases at J, with 6 bases in the middle. The germline V gene encodes CDR1 SGDLS and CDR2 YYNGEE. CDR3 length: 14 amino acids. Data came from immunoSEQ multiplex PCR; TCRdb stores just in-frame clones and leaves some out. The sample records 200,000 to 250,000 clones, about 83% being singletons. A remark on this clone: Other DNA sequences in this sample translate to the same CDR3.

V usage is TRBV9 and J usage is TRBJ1-5, with a weak D call TRBD1 (6 bases). Source material: peripheral blood. The sequence was obtained from a man aged 30-40 years who had recovered from COVID-19. DNA of the CDR3: TGTGCCAGCAGCGTAGAGGGGGGCAATCAGCCCCAGCATTTT. Its protein is CASSVEGGNQPQHF.